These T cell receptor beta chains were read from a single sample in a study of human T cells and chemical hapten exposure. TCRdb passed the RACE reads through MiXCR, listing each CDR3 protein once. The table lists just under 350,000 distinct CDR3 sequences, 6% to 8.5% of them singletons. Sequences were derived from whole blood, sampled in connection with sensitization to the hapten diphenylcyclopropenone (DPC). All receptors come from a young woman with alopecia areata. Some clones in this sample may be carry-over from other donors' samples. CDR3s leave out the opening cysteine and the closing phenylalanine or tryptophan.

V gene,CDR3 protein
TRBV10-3,AISPGQENIQY
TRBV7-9,ASSLAPGTAAGELF
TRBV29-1,SVEEDWHEQF
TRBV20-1,SARDPQGRISYEQY
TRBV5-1,ASSPFQRSTDTQY
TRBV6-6,ASSPGPGLSTDTQY
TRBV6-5,ASSPILERTFLDEQF
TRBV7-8,ASSPGRGLKTQY
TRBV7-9,ASSWGQAHSPLH
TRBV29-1,SVAGTLNTGELF
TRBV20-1,SAGRDTYEQY
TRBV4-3,ASSPSLSGANVLT
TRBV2,ASKEHENSPLH
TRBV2,ASSEHPSFGIQY
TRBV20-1,SARGLRGGYQETQY
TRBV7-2,ASSGEVADTQY
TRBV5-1,ASSFRGGGLTEAF
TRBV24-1,ATSDSRQGHPEAF
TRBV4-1,ASSRAPGTALSMNTEAF
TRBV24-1,ATSALTDTQY
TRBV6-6,ASSYSTSSYEQY
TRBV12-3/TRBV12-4,ASRLGQEYGYT
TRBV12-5,ASGLVMGTGGTEAF
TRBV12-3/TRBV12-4,ASSWGTVPGETQY
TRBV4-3,ASSQEAVASYGYT
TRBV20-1,SARHGGGNEQY
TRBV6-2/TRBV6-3,ASGGLAGGTDTQY
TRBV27,ASSSWEGINEKLF
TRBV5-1,ASSLIDRNTEAF
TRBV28,ASSSHRDRDRLSSNYGYT
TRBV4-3,ASSLGTGGVGNYGYT
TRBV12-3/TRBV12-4,ASSWGVANYGYT
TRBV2,ASILYRDTIYEQY
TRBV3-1,ASSQVSESPTGKETQY
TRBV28,ASQEPGGRGQPQH
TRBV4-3,ASSQDLRTGYEQY
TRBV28,ASSLIGDYGYT
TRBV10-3,AIRKDRNNSPLH
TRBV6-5,AGALAGGNEQY
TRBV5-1,ASRRQGWTTQTSTDTQY
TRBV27,ASSFGPPGQSFEAF
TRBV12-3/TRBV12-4,ASSLGGGGLFYEQY
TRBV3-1,ASSPNRDSYNEQF
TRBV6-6,ASHGQGRSPLH
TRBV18,ASATGTFNPDTQY
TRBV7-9,ASSSAGQGWETQY
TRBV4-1,ASSQETGRGTEAF
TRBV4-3,ASSHLAGGPDTQY
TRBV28,ASSLGQGAGNTIY
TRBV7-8,ASSSTSGTGIFDYGYT